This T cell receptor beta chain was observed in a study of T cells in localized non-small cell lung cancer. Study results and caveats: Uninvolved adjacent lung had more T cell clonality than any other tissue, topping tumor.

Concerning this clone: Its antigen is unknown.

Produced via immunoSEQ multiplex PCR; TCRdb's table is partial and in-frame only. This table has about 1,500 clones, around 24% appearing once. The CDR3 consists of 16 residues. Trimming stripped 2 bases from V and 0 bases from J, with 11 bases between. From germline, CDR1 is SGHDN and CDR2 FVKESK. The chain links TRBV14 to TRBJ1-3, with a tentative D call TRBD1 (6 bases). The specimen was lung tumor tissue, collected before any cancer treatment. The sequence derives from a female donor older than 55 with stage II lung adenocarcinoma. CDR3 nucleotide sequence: TGTGCCAGCAGCCAACCGGGACAAACCTCTGGAAACACCATATATTTT. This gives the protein CASSQPGQTSGNTIYF.